The entry below describes one T cell receptor (beta chain). What it recognizes is unknown. Treatment here: oral pan-JAK inhibitor, 5-10 mg twice daily. From alopecia areata patients, lesional scalp punch biopsies and peripheral blood were collected. The data stem from a study of CD8+ T cells in alopecia areata. Study in general: Percentage of affected scalp area was the basis on which treated patients' severity was scored.

Study-level points and caveats: Tofacitinib significantly decreased scalp clonality and expanded CD8+ clones among top 100.

As the sequencing template, cDNA was produced by extracting RNA and reverse transcribing it. Sequencing was performed with immunoSEQ multiplex PCR; in TCRdb, only in-frame clones are kept and a portion is missing. The sample holds about 170,000 clones, approximately 59% seen once. This TCR was recovered from a human donor with alopecia areata. Sequencing used CD4+ T cells sorted from blood, obtained between weeks 55 and 65, from a patient treated with tofacitinib.

CDR3 in amino acids: CSVERGSGTQYF. The CDR3, as DNA: TGCAGCGTTGAAAGGGGATCAGGTACGCAGTATTTT. The chain employs TRBV29-1 and TRBJ2-3; D perhaps matches TRBD1 (5 bases). This CDR3 region has 12 residues. V was shortened by 2 bases and J by 8 bases, with 11 bases between the two germline ends. Germline CDR1 is SQVTM and CDR2 is ANQGSEA.